This TCR beta chain was sequenced during a study of OX40 agonist ivuxolimab in advanced cancers. Study as a whole: Patients were dosed with the agonistic anti-OX40 (CD134) antibody ivuxolimab. Whole-study findings and limits: Near-lowest levels of clonal expansion characterized partial responders at 0.1-3.0 mg/kg.

On this clone itself: What it recognizes is unknown.

Profiled with immunoSEQ multiplex PCR; TCRdb holds only in-frame clones, not every one. The sample shows about 66,000 clones, under 85% of them seen only once. Germline V CDR1 and CDR2: LGHNA, YNFKEQ. The CDR3 contains 14 residues. V gave up 0 bases and J gave up 0 bases, with 5 bases separating them. The gene calls are TRBV4-2 and TRBJ2-5; D call uncertain. The sample here was CD4+ or CD8+ T cells sorted from blood, taken in a trial of the OX40 agonist ivuxolimab. The TCR originated in an adult with an advanced solid tumor such as melanoma, head and neck, liver or kidney cancer. The CDR3 here is CASSQERNQETQYF. The CDR3 nucleotides are TGTGCCAGCAGCCAAGAACGCAACCAAGAGACCCAGTACTTC.